What follows are 18 T cell receptor beta chains derived from one specimen sequenced in a study of tumour-infiltrating T cells in Burkitt lymphoma. Profiled with immunoSEQ multiplex PCR; TCRdb holds only in-frame clones, not every one. The sample yields about 6,600 clones, approximately 87% seen once. Specimen: tumor tissue. All receptors come from a human donor with Burkitt lymphoma.

The chain combines TRBV7-6 with TRBJ1-5, with D hard to call. Germline lookup yields CDR1 SGHVS and CDR2 FNYEAQ. The CDR3 consists of 14 residues. V lost 2 bases, J lost 0 bases, and 5 bases lay in between. CDR3 nucleotides: TGTGCCAGCAGCTTATTGGATAGCAATCAGCCCCAGCATTTT. Translated, it gives CASSLLDSNQPQHF.

The gene calls are TRBV5-6 and TRBJ1-1, with no clear D. Germline V CDR1 and CDR2: SGHDT, YYEEEE. This CDR3 is built from 14 residues. The V end lost 4 bases, the J end lost 5 bases, and 15 bases lay between the germline ends. CDR3 sequence (DNA): TGTGCCAGCAGCAACCCATGGACGGGGACTGAAGCTTTCTTT. Its protein product is CASSNPWTGTEAFF.

V is TRBV6-5 and J is TRBJ2-7, with D maybe TRBD2 (7 bases). CDR1 MNHEY and CDR2 SVGAGI come from the germline V gene. Trimming removed 5 bases from V and 6 bases from J, with 14 bases in between. The CDR3 sequence is 13 residues long. The CDR3 DNA reads TGTGCCAGCAGTCCCTCGGGGGGCCGCGAGCAGTACTTC. This sequence encodes CASSPSGGREQYF.

V and J are TRBV20-1 and TRBJ1-5; weak D call: TRBD2 (6 bases). Near its end, the DNA agrees better with TRBJ2-3, so the J call may be wrong. The CDR3 runs 11 residues. The germline CDR1 and CDR2 sequences are DFQATT and SNEGSKA (reference sequence). CDR3 amino acids: CSASGGQPQYF. The CDR3 DNA reads TGCAGTGCTAGTGGAGGGCAGCCCCAGTATTTT.

The chain uses TRBV15 and TRBJ1-6, with D tentatively TRBD1 (5 bases). Germline V CDR1 and CDR2: LNHNV, YYDKDF (reference sequence). V shed 2 bases and J shed 17 bases, with 16 bases lying between them. CDR3 length: 13 residues. The CDR3 coding sequence is TGTGCCACCAGCAGACCTATGACGGGGCCGGTCCACTTT. Translating gives CATSRPMTGPVHF. Supplemented by reference TRBV15 and TRBJ1-6, the full variable domain reads DAMVIQNPRYQVTQFGKPVTLSCSQTLNHNVMYWYQQKSSQAPKLLFHYYDKDFNNEADTPDNFQSRRPNTSFCFLDIRSPGLGDTAMYLCATSRPMTGPVHFGNGTRLTVT.

The rearrangement uses TRBV18 and TRBJ2-7; 7 bases agree with TRBD2. The CDR3 has 15 amino acids. The J segment lost 4 bases and the V segment lost 5 bases, leaving 11 bases of the junction unmatched. The germline gives CDR1 KGHSH, CDR2 LQKENI. The DNA of the CDR3 is TGTGCCAGCTCATCAGAGGCTAGCGGTTCATACGAGCAGTACTTC. Protein: CASSSEASGSYEQYF.

The chain employs TRBV15 and TRBJ2-3; possibly TRBD1 or TRBD2 for D (5 bases each). This CDR3 comprises 15 residues. Trimming cost V 5 bases and J 5 bases, with 17 bases left between them. The germline V gene encodes CDR1 LNHNV and CDR2 YYDKDF (reference sequence). The CDR3, as DNA: TGTGCCACCAGCGCTTCGGGGCGAATACTAGATACGCAGTATTTT. Translated, it gives CATSASGRILDTQYF.

The V and J genes are TRBV6-5 and TRBJ2-4, with 9 nucleotides matching TRBD1. From germline, CDR1 is MNHEY and CDR2 SVGAGI. V lost 8 bases and J lost 4; bases outside the gene matches: 3. The CDR3 is made up of 13 amino acids. CDR3 amino acids: CASGDRVKNIQYF. In DNA form, the CDR3 reads TGTGCCAGCGGGGACAGGGTTAAAAACATTCAGTACTTC.

The chain links TRBV4-1 to TRBJ2-7, with 8 bases identical to TRBD1. The germline gives CDR1 MGHRA, CDR2 YSYEKL. With V trimmed by 0 bases and J by 3 bases, 7 bases remained unmatched. This CDR3 comprises 16 residues. The CDR3 reads CASSQDGGDRYYEQYF. In nucleotides, the CDR3 is TGCGCCAGCAGCCAAGACGGCGGGGACAGGTACTACGAGCAGTACTTC.

This clone appeared a few times. The chain carries TRBV2 and TRBJ2-1, with D unclear. The length of the CDR3 is 13 residues. Trimming removed 6 bases at V and 5 bases at J, with 11 bases between. In germline, CDR1 is SNHLY, CDR2 FYNNEI. The CDR3 sequence: CASSQQGDNEQFF. CDR3 coding DNA: TGTGCCAGCAGCCAGCAAGGTGACAATGAGCAGTTCTTC. Full variable domain (missing parts from reference TRBV2 and TRBJ2-1): EPEVTQTPSHQVTQMGQEVILRCVPISNHLYFYWYRQILGQKVEFLVSFYNNEISEKSEIFDDQFSVERPDGSNFTLKIRSTKLEDSAMYFCASSQQGDNEQFFGPGTRLTVL.

The V gene is TRBV5-1, the J gene TRBJ2-5, with D unclear. The V and J ends lost 7 bases and 1 base respectively, with 11 bases between them. Looked up from germline, CDR1 is SGHRS and CDR2 is YFSETQ. This CDR3 is built from 13 residues. The CDR3 coding sequence is TGCGCCAGCTCTCGACCGGGCCAAGAGACCCAGTACTTC. It yields the protein CASSRPGQETQYF.

V usage is TRBV19 and J usage is TRBJ1-3; D ambiguous. The germline V gene encodes CDR1 LNHDA and CDR2 SQIVND (reference sequence). The CDR3 runs to 15 residues. V gave up 3 bases and J gave up 0 bases, with 9 bases separating them. CDR3 DNA sequence: TGTGCCAGTAGTATTTCTGGAATCTCTGGAAACACCATATATTTT. Residues: CASSISGISGNTIYF. The variable domain in full, with the rest retrieved from reference TRBV19 and TRBJ1-3, is DGGITQSPKYLFRKEGQNVTLSCEQNLNHDAMYWYRQDPGQGLRLIYYSQIVNDFQKGDIAEGYSVSREKKESFPLTVTSAQKNPTAFYLCASSISGISGNTIYFGEGSWLTVV.

The genes are TRBV29-1 and TRBJ1-3; weak D call: TRBD1 (5 bases). V lost 5 bases and J lost 0, with 8 bases in between. CDR3 length equals 13 residues. Germline CDR1 and CDR2: SQVTM and ANQGSEA. The CDR3 DNA follows: TGCAGCGTTAACGGGGCCTCTGGAAACACCATATATTTT. Translation gives CSVNGASGNTIYF. Complete variable domain (other parts from reference TRBV29-1 and TRBJ1-3): SAVISQKPSRDICQRGTSLTIQCQVDSQVTMMFWYRQQPGQSLTLIATANQGSEATYESGFVIDKFPISRPNLTFSTLTVSNMSPEDSSIYLCSVNGASGNTIYFGEGSWLTVV.

The gene calls are TRBV9 and TRBJ2-3; possible D gene TRBD2, 5 bases. There are 16 residues in the CDR3. Looked up from germline, CDR1 is SGDLS and CDR2 is YYNGEE. Trimming removed 2 bases from V and 6 bases from J, with 19 bases in between. In DNA form, the CDR3 reads TGTGCCAGCAGCGTTAGAGTAGCGACATTCGGGGATACGCAGTATTTT. This sequence encodes CASSVRVATFGDTQYF.

V is TRBV30 and J is TRBJ1-2; 7 bases line up with TRBD1. The CDR3 spans 11 residues. The V gene end was trimmed by 7 bases and the J gene end by 7 bases; junction bases not matched to a gene: 6. Germline loops: CDR1 GTSNPN, CDR2 SVGIG (reference sequence). CDR3 sequence: CALGQPPGYTF. The CDR3 bases are TGTGCCTTGGGACAGCCCCCTGGCTACACCTTC.

Details on this clone: A read error may produce the germline difference seen at one junction end. This sequence joins TRBV7-2 and TRBJ2-5, with 8 nucleotides matching TRBD2. Germline V CDR1 and CDR2: SGHTA, FQGNSA. The CDR3 has 17 amino acids. The CDR3 sequence is CASSLLRAGGLQEIQYF. DNA for the CDR3: TGTGCCAGCAGCCTACTCCGGGCGGGGGGACTCCAAGAGATCCAGTACTTC.

This sequence joins TRBV7-2 and TRBJ2-3; D is unclear. Germline CDR1 is SGHTA and CDR2 is FQGNSA. The CDR3 has 15 amino acids. Trimming took 1 base from V and 0 from J, leaving 8 bases between them. The CDR3 DNA follows: TGTGCCAGCAGCTTAGAGGGTGTAAGCACAGATACGCAGTATTTT. Amino acid sequence: CASSLEGVSTDTQYF.

In this sample, this clone turned up once. The V gene is TRBV2, the J gene TRBJ1-5; D perhaps matches TRBD1 (5 bases). The V gene's germline CDR1 is SNHLY and CDR2 FYNNEI. Trimming pared 1 base from V and 4 bases from J, leaving 11 bases between. There are 15 residues in the CDR3. The CDR3 DNA reads TGTGCCAGCAGTGAAGGAGCGGGGCGAAATCAGCCCCAGCATTTT. The encoded protein is CASSEGAGRNQPQHF.